This is a list of T cell receptor beta chains from one sample in a study of shared clonotypes between healthy human individuals. Libraries were prepared by immunoSEQ multiplex PCR; TCRdb keeps only in-frame clonotypes and omits some of them. The table lists hundreds of thousands of clones, roughly 95% of them singletons. Sequencing used naive CD8+ T cells sorted from blood. The receptors derive from a woman aged 30 to 39 in good health. Both conserved end residues are part of each CDR3. A D gene is named only where the DNA matches it firmly.

>TRBV6-4|13|-|TRBJ1-4
CASRGLSNEKLFF
TGTGCCAGCAGGGGTTTATCCAATGAAAAACTGTTTTTT
>TRBV29-1|12|TRBD1|TRBJ2-7
CSVRKDRAEQYF
TGCAGCGTTCGAAAGGACAGGGCCGAGCAGTACTTC
>TRBV9|13|-|TRBJ1-1
CASSKGGDTEAFF
TGTGCCAGCAGCAAAGGGGGGGACACTGAAGCTTTCTTT
>TRBV6-5|13|-|TRBJ1-5
CASRKGGDQPQHF
TGTGCCAGCAGGAAGGGGGGGGATCAGCCCCAGCATTTT
>TRBV7-9|15|TRBD1|TRBJ2-1
CASSTGQGVYNEQFF
TGTGCCAGCAGCACGGGACAGGGAGTATACAATGAGCAGTTCTTC
>TRBV27|14|-|TRBJ1-4
CASSFVGGGEKLFF
TGTGCCAGCAGTTTTGTCGGGGGAGGTGAAAAACTGTTTTTT
>TRBV9|15|TRBD2|TRBJ2-1
CASSREGRADFEQFF
TGTGCCAGCAGCAGGGAGGGCCGAGCTGACTTTGAGCAGTTCTTC
>TRBV5-5|13|-|TRBJ2-7
CASSPGPVLEQYF
TGTGCCAGCAGCCCGGGACCGGTCCTCGAGCAGTACTTC
>TRBV6-1|15|-|TRBJ2-3
CASSEAAMGTDTQYF
TGTGCCAGCAGTGAAGCTGCTATGGGTACAGATACGCAGTATTTT
>TRBV13|18|TRBD1|TRBJ2-1
CASSPGTGVPHLMVGQFF
TGTGCCAGCAGCCCCGGGACAGGGGTCCCCCACCTCATGGTGGGGCAGTTCTTC
>TRBV13|15|-|TRBJ2-7
CASSLAVNPPYEQYF
TGTGCCAGCAGCTTAGCAGTAAACCCGCCCTACGAGCAGTACTTC
>TRBV13|13|TRBD1|TRBJ1-2
CASSLGDSYGYTF
TGTGCCAGCAGCCTGGGGGACAGCTATGGCTACACCTTC
>TRBV28|13|-|TRBJ2-3
CASSSVSSDTQYF
TGTGCCAGCAGTTCTGTTAGCTCCGATACGCAGTATTTT
>TRBV5-4|17|TRBD1|TRBJ2-7
CASSLLGQGGEDYEQYF
TGTGCCAGCAGCTTATTGGGACAGGGAGGGGAGGACTACGAGCAGTACTTC
>TRBV27|16|-|TRBJ2-6
CASSPPDSSGANVLTF
TGTGCCAGCAGTCCCCCGGACAGCTCTGGGGCCAACGTCCTGACTTTC
>TRBV27|14|TRBD2|TRBJ2-7
CASSQTSFSYEQYF
TGTGCCAGCAGTCAGACTAGCTTCTCCTACGAGCAGTACTTC
>TRBV9|15|-|TRBJ2-5
CASSVEGDTSETQYF
TGTGCCAGCAGCGTAGAGGGGGATACGAGTGAGACCCAGTACTTC
>TRBV14|12|-|TRBJ2-2
CASSQWAGELFF
TGTGCCAGCAGCCAATGGGCCGGGGAGCTGTTTTTT
>TRBV29-1|15|TRBD1|TRBJ1-1
CSVGPGQGAVTEAFF
TGCAGCGTTGGACCGGGACAGGGGGCTGTCACTGAAGCTTTCTTT
>TRBV10-2|12|-|TRBJ1-5
CASSGFNQPQHF
TGCGCCAGCAGTGGTTTTAATCAGCCCCAGCATTTT
>TRBV7-8|12|-|TRBJ2-7
CASSSFPGEQYF
TGTGCCAGCAGCTCCTTCCCCGGCGAGCAGTACTTC
>TRBV19|19|TRBD2|TRBJ2-2
CASSTNGLAGRVDTGELFF
TGTGCCAGTAGCACTAATGGACTAGCGGGACGGGTAGACACCGGGGAGCTGTTTTTT
>TRBV5-8|14|-|TRBJ2-3
CANRERGTGDTQYF
TGTGCCAATCGCGAGCGCGGGACGGGAGATACGCAGTATTTT